This passage covers 30 T cell receptor beta chains from one sample sequenced in a study of PD-L1 blockade in urothelial cancer. TCRdb's copy holds only in-frame clones and misses some; the assay was immunoSEQ multiplex PCR. The sample shows about 88,000 clones, 90% to 95% of them seen only once. The material was PBMCs, obtained around atezolizumab (anti-PD-L1) treatment. The source of these receptors is a man aged 55-75 years with urothelial cancer.

This chain uses TRBV15 with TRBJ1-1; D unresolved. This CDR3 comprises 14 residues. The V gene's germline CDR1 is LNHNV and CDR2 YYDKDF (reference sequence). Trimming stripped 0 bases from V and 4 bases from J, with 9 bases between. CDR3 DNA sequence: TGTGCCACCAGCAGAGAGGCACAGAGCACTGAAGCTTTCTTT. The encoded protein is CATSREAQSTEAFF.

The gene calls are TRBV30 and TRBJ2-5, with D unclear. Trimming removed 2 bases from V and 7 bases from J, with 14 bases in between. CDR1 and CDR2 (germline): GTSNPN, SVGIG (reference sequence). The CDR3 is 13 residues long. The CDR3 spells CAWSPIRSGTQYF. Here the CDR3 DNA reads TGTGCCTGGAGTCCCATTCGTTCGGGGACCCAGTACTTC.

The chain links TRBV15 to TRBJ1-4; 10 nucleotides line up with TRBD1. The CDR3 consists of 18 residues. The J segment lost 3 bases and the V segment lost 0 bases, leaving 7 bases of the junction unmatched. In germline, CDR1 is LNHNV, CDR2 YYDKDF (reference sequence). Here the CDR3 reads CATSRDPTGGLANEKLFF. CDR3 in DNA: TGTGCCACCAGCAGAGATCCGACAGGGGGCTTAGCTAATGAAAAACTGTTTTTT.

The chain joins TRBV7-2 to TRBJ2-7; 7 bases fit TRBD2. The CDR3 has 13 residues. Germline lookup yields CDR1 SGHTA and CDR2 FQGNSA. The trim removed 3 bases at V and 7 bases at J, leaving 6 bases unmatched. The chain's CDR3 is CASSFGVGGEQYF. The CDR3 DNA reads TGTGCCAGCAGCTTTGGGGTCGGGGGGGAGCAGTACTTC.

V gene TRBV7-9 combines with J gene TRBJ2-7, with 9 bases fitting TRBD1. Germline trimming cut 3 bases from V and 3 bases from J; bases unmatched to any gene: 12. Germline V CDR1 and CDR2: SEHNR, FQNEAQ (reference sequence). The CDR3 length is 17 residues. The CDR3 spells CASSLGFTGGGRYEQYF. Written as DNA, the CDR3 is TGTGCCAGCAGCTTGGGATTCACAGGGGGCGGCCGCTACGAGCAGTACTTC.

V gene TRBV28 combines with J gene TRBJ1-1; 12 bases line up with TRBD1. Germline CDR1 is MDHEN and CDR2 is SYDVKM. The CDR3 consists of 16 residues. V lost 6 bases and J lost 3; bases outside the gene matches: 8. The CDR3: CASSMGQGARYTEAFF. CDR3 nucleotide sequence: TGTGCCAGCAGCATGGGACAGGGGGCGAGGTACACTGAAGCTTTCTTT.

The V and J genes are TRBV27 and TRBJ1-4; D unclear. CDR1 and CDR2 (germline): MNHEY, SMNVEV (reference sequence). The CDR3 has 13 amino acids. V shed 5 bases and J shed 7 bases, with 11 bases lying between them. The CDR3 bases are TGTGCCAGCAGTCCGAGGGCTGGTGAAAAACTGTTTTTT. This translates into CASSPRAGEKLFF.

The chain uses TRBV28 and TRBJ1-2; TRBD1 might be the D (6 bases). The V gene lost 9 bases and the J gene lost 3 bases, with 14 bases spanning the gap. Germline lookup yields CDR1 MDHEN and CDR2 SYDVKM. The length of the CDR3 is 13 residues. The CDR3 coding sequence is TGTGCCAGTAGGTGGGGGCCGGACTATGGCTACACCTTC. Residues: CASRWGPDYGYTF.

This sequence joins TRBV19 and TRBJ1-2; D is possibly TRBD1 (5 bases). Trimming took 7 bases from V and 3 from J, leaving 12 bases between them. The CDR3 covers 13 residues. Looked up from germline, CDR1 is LNHDA and CDR2 is SQIVND (reference sequence). In nucleotides, the CDR3 is TGTGCCAGTAAGCATGCGGGGGACTATGGCTACACCTTC. Protein sequence: CASKHAGDYGYTF.

V gene TRBV7-8 combines with J gene TRBJ1-4, with TRBD1 matching 7 bases. V dropped 4 bases and J dropped 8; count of bases not matched to a gene: 7. Germline V CDR1 and CDR2: SGHVS, FQNEAQ. The CDR3 contains 14 residues. The CDR3 spells CASSSDRAQEKLFF. The CDR3 coding sequence is TGTGCCAGCAGCTCCGACAGGGCCCAGGAAAAACTGTTTTTT.

V and J are TRBV4-3 and TRBJ2-3; TRBD2 matches at 8 bases. The CDR3 totals 17 residues. V lost 3 bases to trimming and J lost 4 bases; unmatched junction nucleotides: 12. Germline CDR1 reads LGHNA; CDR2 reads YSLEER. The CDR3 protein is CASSQPPDPRGADTQYF. The CDR3 DNA reads as TGCGCCAGCAGCCAGCCTCCGGACCCGCGGGGGGCAGATACGCAGTATTTT.

This clone appeared a few times. The chain is built from TRBV2 and TRBJ1-1; D may be TRBD1 (6 bases). CDR1 and CDR2 from the germline V gene are SNHLY and FYNNEI. The CDR3 is made up of 13 amino acids. The V end was cut by 8 bases, the J end by 2 bases, with 12 bases between. CDR3 protein: CASVIQGNTEAFF. The CDR3 nucleotides are TGTGCCAGCGTCATACAGGGAAACACTGAAGCTTTCTTT.

The count of this clone is one. The chain uses TRBV6-5 and TRBJ2-5, with 8 bases matching TRBD2. The ends lost 2 bases at V and 3 bases at J; junction bases unmatched: 5. CDR3 length equals 15 residues. Germline V gene sequence: CDR1 MNHEY, CDR2 SVGAGI. DNA for the CDR3: TGTGCCAGCAGTTACCTTCCGGGGGGGAAAGAGACCCAGTACTTC. Translated, it gives CASSYLPGGKETQYF.

The chain carries TRBV7-9 and TRBJ2-7; 11 bases fit TRBD2. The CDR3 spans 15 residues. Trimming removed 5 bases from V and 7 bases from J; junction bases left unmatched: 10. Germline CDR1 reads SEHNR; CDR2 reads FQNEAQ (reference sequence). In DNA, the CDR3 is TGTGCCAGCAGCCTAAGTAGCGGGAGGGCCGGAGAGCAGTACTTC. Protein sequence: CASSLSSGRAGEQYF.

The chain is built from TRBV19 and TRBJ2-2; 11 bases are a match to TRBD2. This CDR3 spans 17 amino acids. V lost 6 bases and J lost 7; bases outside the gene matches: 13. From germline, CDR1 is LNHDA and CDR2 SQIVND (reference sequence). The CDR3 DNA sequence: TGTGCCAGTAGGCCTCTGACTAGCGGGGCCTCGGGCGGGGAGCTGTTTTTT. Translated, it gives CASRPLTSGASGGELFF. Full variable domain (missing parts from reference TRBV19 and TRBJ2-2): DGGITQSPKYLFRKEGQNVTLSCEQNLNHDAMYWYRQDPGQGLRLIYYSQIVNDFQKGDIAEGYSVSREKKESFPLTVTSAQKNPTAFYLCASRPLTSGASGGELFFGEGSRLTVL.

The chain carries TRBV4-3 and TRBJ1-1, with D perhaps TRBD1 (5 bases). Germline V gene sequence: CDR1 LGHNA, CDR2 YSLEER. The CDR3 runs 13 residues. The V gene lost 0 bases and the J gene lost 7 bases, with 9 bases spanning the gap. The CDR3 region has the DNA TGCGCCAGCAGCCAAGATACAGGCGGTGAAGCTTTCTTT. This gives the protein CASSQDTGGEAFF.

V and J are TRBV5-1 and TRBJ2-1, with unresolved D. The CDR3 length is 16 residues. Looked up from germline, CDR1 is SGHRS and CDR2 is YFSETQ. Between the trimmed V and J ends, which lost 2 bases and 0 bases, there was a span of 12 bases. CDR3 sequence reads: CASSLLTSSSYNEQFF. In DNA form, the CDR3 reads TGCGCCAGCAGCTTACTGACTTCCAGCTCCTACAATGAGCAGTTCTTC.

This chain links TRBV7-7 with TRBJ2-5; the match to TRBD1 covers 10 bases. The V gene's germline CDR1 is SSHAT and CDR2 FNYEAQ (reference sequence). V lost 7 bases to trimming and J lost 3 bases; unmatched junction nucleotides: 8. This CDR3 is 15 amino acids long. The CDR3 DNA reads TGTGCCAGCACCCAGAGGGGGACAGGGGAAGAGACCCAGTACTTC. It yields the protein CASTQRGTGEETQYF.

This clone has a single count. The chain joins TRBV5-1 to TRBJ2-3; 9 bases are shared with TRBD2. This CDR3 region has 22 residues. Germline CDR1 reads SGHRS; CDR2 reads YFSETQ. V lost 5 bases and J lost 0; bases outside the gene matches: 25. The CDR3 nucleotides are TGCGCCAGCAGGAGGACACCTAGCGGGAATCTTTTTGGGCCTCCTAGCACAGATACGCAGTATTTT. It yields the protein CASRRTPSGNLFGPPSTDTQYF.

CDR3 bases: TGTGCAAGTCGCTTAGTACGCCCACCAGGCACTTTTAATGAAAAACTGTTTTTT. This sequence encodes CASRLVRPPGTFNEKLFF. The chain combines TRBV12-2 with TRBJ1-4; the D call in the table, TRBD1, was not verified against the DNA. TRBV12-2 has pseudogene status. The CDR3 length is 18 residues.

The rearrangement links TRBV5-1 to TRBJ2-3; 8 bases map to TRBD2. Per germline, CDR1 SGHRS and CDR2 YFSETQ. The CDR3 runs to 16 residues. Trimming took 0 bases from V and 4 from J; bases not matched to a gene: 7. Here the CDR3 DNA reads TGCGCCAGCAGCTTGGCGGGGGGGCTAGGGGCAGATACGCAGTATTTT. This encodes CASSLAGGLGADTQYF.

This clone occurred a few times. This sequence joins TRBV4-2 and TRBJ1-1; 7 bases map to TRBD1. Trimming took 1 base from V and 4 from J; bases not matched to a gene: 3. CDR1 is LGHNA, CDR2 YNFKEQ, per germline. The CDR3 totals 14 residues. The CDR3 DNA is TGTGCCAGCAGCCAAGGATCAGGGGGCACTGAAGCTTTCTTT. Protein sequence: CASSQGSGGTEAFF.

V usage is TRBV7-2 and J usage is TRBJ2-7; maybe TRBD2 (6 bases). Trimming removed 1 base at V and 4 bases at J, with 14 bases between. CDR1 is SGHTA and CDR2 is FQGNSA in the germline V gene. The CDR3 runs to 15 residues. CDR3 residues: CASSLVSLADYEQYF. The DNA for the CDR3 is TGTGCCAGCAGCTTAGTGTCACTAGCCGATTACGAGCAGTACTTC.

The chain has TRBV7-9 and TRBJ2-1; the match to TRBD1 covers 12 bases. Per the germline V gene, CDR1 is SEHNR and CDR2 is FQNEAQ (reference sequence). Trimming took 5 bases from V and 0 from J; bases not matched to a gene: 11. This CDR3 is 19 amino acids long. The CDR3 reads CASSSLGQGATGSYNEQFF. The CDR3 DNA follows: TGTGCCAGCAGCAGTCTGGGACAGGGGGCAACGGGCTCCTACAATGAGCAGTTCTTC.

This sequence joins TRBV4-2 and TRBJ2-4, with 10 positions matching TRBD2. The J segment lost 6 bases and the V segment lost 4 bases, leaving 3 bases of the junction unmatched. This CDR3 spans 14 amino acids. Germline V gene data show CDR1 as LGHNA and CDR2 as YNFKEQ. Written as DNA, the CDR3 is TGTGCCAGCAGCCTCATAGCGGGAGGAAACATTCAGTACTTC. This codes for CASSLIAGGNIQYF.

The chain carries TRBV19 and TRBJ2-3; tentative D call: TRBD2 (5 bases). The length of the CDR3 is 13 residues. Germline V gene sequence: CDR1 LNHDA, CDR2 SQIVND (reference sequence). Trimming pared 5 bases from V and 1 base from J, leaving 7 bases between. DNA for the CDR3: TGTGCCAGTAGTGTCGGGGGCACAGATACGCAGTATTTT. This gives the protein CASSVGGTDTQYF.

The chain carries TRBV4-3 and TRBJ1-3; 8 bases match TRBD1. The V segment lost 0 bases and the J segment 2 bases; nucleotides outside the gene matches: 3. Germline CDR1 reads LGHNA; CDR2 reads YSLEER. There are 16 residues in the CDR3. The CDR3 nucleotides are TGCGCCAGCAGCCAAGATCTACAGGGGGCTGGAAACACCATATATTTT. Translating it yields CASSQDLQGAGNTIYF.

The chain uses TRBV4-2 and TRBJ1-2, with D perhaps matching TRBD1 (5 bases). Between the trimmed V and J ends, which lost 5 bases and 6 bases, there was a span of 16 bases. Germline V lookup: CDR1 LGHNA, CDR2 YNFKEQ. This CDR3 is 14 amino acids long. In DNA, the CDR3 is TGTGCCAGCAGCTCCGGAGGGGCGGGAGATGGCTACACCTTC. As protein: CASSSGGAGDGYTF.

V gene TRBV20-1 combines with J gene TRBJ1-2; the match to TRBD1 covers 8 bases. Germline V gives CDR1 DFQATT, CDR2 SNEGSKA (reference sequence). Trimming took 6 bases from V and 11 from J; bases not matched to a gene: 5. The CDR3 extends over 10 amino acids. CDR3 DNA sequence: TGCAGTGCACTTGGACAGGGATACACCTTC. Translated, it gives CSALGQGYTF.

The chain uses TRBV5-1 and TRBJ2-2; 7 bases are a match to TRBD2. Germline-derived CDR1 and CDR2 are SGHRS and YFSETQ. J was trimmed by 2 bases and V by 0 bases; bases with no gene match: 19. This CDR3 is built from 21 residues. Here the CDR3 DNA reads TGCGCCAGCAGCTTGGACCTGAGTGGACTAGAGCAGCGGGGCAACACCGGGGAGCTGTTTTTT. Translation gives CASSLDLSGLEQRGNTGELFF.